The source of this T cell receptor (beta chain) is a study of T cell changes during pregnancy in multiple sclerosis. TCRdb's table, derived via immunoSEQ multiplex PCR, lists solely in-frame clones and lacks some. The repertoire holds over 50,000 clones, 85% to 90% seen once, with roughly 0.9% in the top ten. Germline-derived CDR1 and CDR2 are SEHNR and FQNEAQ (reference sequence). The CDR3 extends over 15 amino acids. V was pared by 5 bases and J by 5 bases, with 15 bases between. The sequencing used peripheral blood, collected in the first trimester of pregnancy. The chain employs TRBV7-9 and TRBJ1-4; D is undetermined. The receptor was derived from a female donor in good health, enrolled as a control in a pregnancy study. CDR3 region: CASSQSGKSNEKLFF. DNA for the CDR3: TGTGCCAGCAGCCAGAGCGGGAAGTCGAATGAAAAACTGTTTTTT.